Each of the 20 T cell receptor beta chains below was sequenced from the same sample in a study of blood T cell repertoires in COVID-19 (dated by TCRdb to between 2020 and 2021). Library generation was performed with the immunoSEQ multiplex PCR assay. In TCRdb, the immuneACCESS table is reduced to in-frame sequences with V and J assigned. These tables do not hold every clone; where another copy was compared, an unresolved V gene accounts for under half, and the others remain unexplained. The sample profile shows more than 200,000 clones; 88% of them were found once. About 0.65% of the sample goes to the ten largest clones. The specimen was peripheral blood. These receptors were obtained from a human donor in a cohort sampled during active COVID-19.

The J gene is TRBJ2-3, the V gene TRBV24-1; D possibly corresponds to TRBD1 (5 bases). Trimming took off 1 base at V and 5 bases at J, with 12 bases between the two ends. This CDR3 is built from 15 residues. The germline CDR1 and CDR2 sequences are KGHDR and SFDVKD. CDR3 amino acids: CATSDFPREVDTQYF. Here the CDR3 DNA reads TGTGCCACCAGTGATTTCCCCAGGGAAGTAGATACGCAGTATTTT.

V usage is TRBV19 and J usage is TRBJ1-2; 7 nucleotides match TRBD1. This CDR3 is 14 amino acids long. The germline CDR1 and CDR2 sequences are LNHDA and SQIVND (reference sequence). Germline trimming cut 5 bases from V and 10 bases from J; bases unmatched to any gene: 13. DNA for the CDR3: TGTGCCAGTAGTCCCTCTAGACAGGGATGGACCTACACCTTC. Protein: CASSPSRQGWTYTF.

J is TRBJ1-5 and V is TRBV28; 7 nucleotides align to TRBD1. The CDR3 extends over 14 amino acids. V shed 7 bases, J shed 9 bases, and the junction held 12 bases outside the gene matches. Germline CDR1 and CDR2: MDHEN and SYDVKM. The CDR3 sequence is CASTPDRARGPQHF. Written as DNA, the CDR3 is TGTGCCAGCACCCCAGACAGGGCGCGCGGGCCCCAGCATTTT.

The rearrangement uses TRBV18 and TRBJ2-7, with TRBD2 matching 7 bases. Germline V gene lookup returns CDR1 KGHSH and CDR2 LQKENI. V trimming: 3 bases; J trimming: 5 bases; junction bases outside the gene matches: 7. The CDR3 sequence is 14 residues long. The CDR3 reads CASSPGAAGDEQYF. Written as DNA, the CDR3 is TGTGCCAGCTCACCCGGGGCGGCGGGAGACGAGCAGTACTTC.

CDR3 loop: CASSAVAEQYF. The DNA for the CDR3 is TGTGCCAGCAGTGCAGTGGCAGAGCAGTACTTC. The chain is built from TRBV12-3 or TRBV12-4 and TRBJ2-7; the D is unclear. The V end lost 5 bases, the J end lost 7 bases, and 9 bases lay between the germline ends. The CDR3 runs 11 residues.

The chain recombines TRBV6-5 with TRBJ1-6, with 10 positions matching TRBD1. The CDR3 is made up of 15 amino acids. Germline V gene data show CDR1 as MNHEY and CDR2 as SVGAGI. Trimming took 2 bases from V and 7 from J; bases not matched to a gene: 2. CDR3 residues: CASSYQTGGNSPLHF. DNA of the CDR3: TGTGCCAGCAGTTACCAGACAGGGGGCAATTCACCCCTCCACTTT.

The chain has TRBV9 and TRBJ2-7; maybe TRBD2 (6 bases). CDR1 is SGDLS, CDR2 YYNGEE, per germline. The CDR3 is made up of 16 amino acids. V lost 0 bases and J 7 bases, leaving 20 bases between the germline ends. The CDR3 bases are TGTGCCAGCAGCGTAGCTCCTAGCGAGGGTTTTTTAGAGCAGTACTTC. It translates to CASSVAPSEGFLEQYF.

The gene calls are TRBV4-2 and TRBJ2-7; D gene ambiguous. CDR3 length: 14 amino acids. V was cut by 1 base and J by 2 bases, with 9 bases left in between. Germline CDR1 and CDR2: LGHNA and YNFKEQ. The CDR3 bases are TGTGCCAGCAGCCAAGGGGTAGGAGCCTACGAGCAGTACTTC. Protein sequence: CASSQGVGAYEQYF.

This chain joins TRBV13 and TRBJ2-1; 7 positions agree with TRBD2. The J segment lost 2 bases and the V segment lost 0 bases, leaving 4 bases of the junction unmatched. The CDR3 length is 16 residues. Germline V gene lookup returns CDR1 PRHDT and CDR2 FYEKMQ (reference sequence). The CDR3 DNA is TGTGCCAGCAGCTTAGGAGCAAGCGGGGCCTACAATGAGCAGTTCTTC. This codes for CASSLGASGAYNEQFF.

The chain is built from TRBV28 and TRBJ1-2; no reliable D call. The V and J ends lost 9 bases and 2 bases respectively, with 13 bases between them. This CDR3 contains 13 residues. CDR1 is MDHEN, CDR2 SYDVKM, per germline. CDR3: CASRSGVNYGYTF. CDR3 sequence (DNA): TGTGCCAGTAGGAGCGGGGTGAACTATGGCTACACCTTC.

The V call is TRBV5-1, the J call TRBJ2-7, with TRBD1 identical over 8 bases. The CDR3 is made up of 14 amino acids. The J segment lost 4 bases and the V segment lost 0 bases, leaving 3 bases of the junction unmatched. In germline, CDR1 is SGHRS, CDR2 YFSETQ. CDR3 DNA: TGCGCCAGCAGCTTGGGACAGGGGCTTTACGAGCAGTACTTC. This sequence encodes CASSLGQGLYEQYF.

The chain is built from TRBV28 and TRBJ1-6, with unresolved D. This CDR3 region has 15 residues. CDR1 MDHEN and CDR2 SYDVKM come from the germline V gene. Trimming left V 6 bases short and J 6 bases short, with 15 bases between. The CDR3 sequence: CASSADGGLNSPLHF. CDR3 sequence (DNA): TGTGCCAGCAGCGCCGACGGCGGGCTTAATTCACCCCTCCACTTT.

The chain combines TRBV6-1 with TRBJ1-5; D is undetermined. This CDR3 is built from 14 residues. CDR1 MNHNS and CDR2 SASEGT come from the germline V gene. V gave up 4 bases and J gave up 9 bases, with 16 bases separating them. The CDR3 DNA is TGTGCCAGCAGTGGAGCCACGAACTATGGGCCCCAGCATTTT. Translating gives CASSGATNYGPQHF.

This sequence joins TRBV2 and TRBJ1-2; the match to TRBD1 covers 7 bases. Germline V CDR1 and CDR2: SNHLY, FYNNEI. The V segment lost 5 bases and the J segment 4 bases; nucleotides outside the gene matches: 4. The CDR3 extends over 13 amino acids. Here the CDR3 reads CASSTGTVYGYTF. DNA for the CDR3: TGTGCCAGCAGTACCGGGACAGTCTATGGCTACACCTTC.

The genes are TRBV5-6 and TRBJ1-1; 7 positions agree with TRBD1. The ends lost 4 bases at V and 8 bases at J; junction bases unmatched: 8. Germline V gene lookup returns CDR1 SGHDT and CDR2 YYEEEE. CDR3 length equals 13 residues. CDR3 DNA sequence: TGTGCCAGCAGCCTAATACCGGGACAGGAAGCTTTCTTT. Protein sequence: CASSLIPGQEAFF. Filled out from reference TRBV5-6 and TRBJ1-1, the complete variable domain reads DAGVTQSPTHLIKTRGQQVTLRCSPKSGHDTVSWYQQALGQGPQFIFQYYEEEERQRGNFPDRFSGHQFPNYSSELNVNALLLGDSALYLCASSLIPGQEAFFGQGTRLTVV.

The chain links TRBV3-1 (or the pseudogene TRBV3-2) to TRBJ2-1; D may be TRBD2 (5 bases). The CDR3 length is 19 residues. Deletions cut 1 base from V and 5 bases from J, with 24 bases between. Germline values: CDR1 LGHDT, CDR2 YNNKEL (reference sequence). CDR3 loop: CASSQAIAPSPQPHNEQFF. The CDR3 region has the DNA TGTGCCAGCAGCCAAGCAATAGCGCCATCCCCCCAACCCCACAATGAGCAGTTCTTC.

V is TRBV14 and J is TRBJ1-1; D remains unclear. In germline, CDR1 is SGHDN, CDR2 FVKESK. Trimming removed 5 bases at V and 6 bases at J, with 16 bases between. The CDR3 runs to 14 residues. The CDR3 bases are TGTGCCAGCAGCTCTGGGGTCTTTAGCGCTGAAGCTTTCTTT. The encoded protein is CASSSGVFSAEAFF.

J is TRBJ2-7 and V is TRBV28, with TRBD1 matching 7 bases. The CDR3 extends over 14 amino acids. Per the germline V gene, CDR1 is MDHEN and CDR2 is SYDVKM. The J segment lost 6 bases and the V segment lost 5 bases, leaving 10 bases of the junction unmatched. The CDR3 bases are TGTGCCAGCAGTCAAAGGACAGGCATCGCCGAGCAGTACTTC. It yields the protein CASSQRTGIAEQYF. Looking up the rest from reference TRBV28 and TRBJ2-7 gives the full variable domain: DVKVTQSSRYLVKRTGEKVFLECVQDMDHENMFWYRQDPGLGLRLIYFSYDVKMKEKGDIPEGYSVSREKKERFSLILESASTNQTSMYLCASSQRTGIAEQYFGPGTRLTVT.

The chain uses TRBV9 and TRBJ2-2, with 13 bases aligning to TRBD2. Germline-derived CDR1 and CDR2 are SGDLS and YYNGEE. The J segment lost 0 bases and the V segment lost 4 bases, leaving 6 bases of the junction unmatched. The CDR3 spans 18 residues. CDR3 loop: CASSSRLAGGTNTGELFF. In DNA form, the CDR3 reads TGTGCCAGCAGCTCCCGACTAGCGGGGGGTACGAACACCGGGGAGCTGTTTTTT.

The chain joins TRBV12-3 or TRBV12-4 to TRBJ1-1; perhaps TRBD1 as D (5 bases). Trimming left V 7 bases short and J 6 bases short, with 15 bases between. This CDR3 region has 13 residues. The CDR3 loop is CASNWGESAEAFF. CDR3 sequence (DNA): TGTGCCAGCAATTGGGGGGAGAGCGCTGAAGCTTTCTTT.